The 30 T cell receptor beta chains presented below share a single source sample, sequenced in a study of shared clonotypes between healthy human individuals. Naive CD8 isolation took CD45RO-negative cells positively selected for CCR7 and excluded terminally differentiated effector memory CD45RA+ cells. TCRdb's copy holds only in-frame clones and misses some; the assay was immunoSEQ multiplex PCR. The sample lists some 2,100,000 clones, around 93% occurring once. Sequenced: naive CD8+ T cells from PBMCs. The source of these receptors is a man aged 18-30 years in good health. Some clones in this sample may be carry-over from other donors' samples.

Worth noting for this clone: Other DNA sequences in the sample encode the same CDR3. The rearrangement links TRBV28 to TRBJ2-1; D is ambiguous. Per germline, CDR1 MDHEN and CDR2 SYDVKM. Deletions cut 3 bases from V and 6 bases from J, with 6 bases between. The CDR3 consists of 12 residues. CDR3 region: CASSFGVNEQFF. The CDR3 region has the DNA TGTGCCAGCAGTTTTGGGGTCAATGAGCAGTTCTTC. Full variable domain (missing parts from reference TRBV28 and TRBJ2-1): DVKVTQSSRYLVKRTGEKVFLECVQDMDHENMFWYRQDPGLGLRLIYFSYDVKMKEKGDIPEGYSVSREKKERFSLILESASTNQTSMYLCASSFGVNEQFFGPGTRLTVL.

This clone was seen a few times. This chain connects TRBV9 to TRBJ1-1; no firm D call. Germline values: CDR1 SGDLS, CDR2 YYNGEE. Trimming took 4 bases from V and 8 from J, leaving 12 bases between them. The CDR3 consists of 12 residues. The DNA of the CDR3 is TGTGCCAGCAGCCCCCGTGTAGGAGAAGCTTTCTTT. Protein sequence: CASSPRVGEAFF.

This sequence joins TRBV28 and TRBJ2-3, with D unclear. The CDR3 is made up of 15 amino acids. V was pared by 1 base and J by 2 bases, with 10 bases between. The germline CDR1 and CDR2 sequences are MDHEN and SYDVKM. The CDR3: CASSLLGKATDTQYF. In nucleotides, the CDR3 is TGTGCCAGCAGTTTATTGGGAAAGGCCACAGATACGCAGTATTTT.

V and J are TRBV6-6 and TRBJ1-4, with 9 bases lining up with TRBD1. Germline CDR1 reads MNHNY; CDR2 reads SVGAGI (reference sequence). The junction had 7 bases not matched to a gene; V was cut back by 8 bases and J by 3 bases. The CDR3 consists of 15 residues. The CDR3 region has the DNA TGTGCCAGCGGCGGGACAGGGTTTGCTAATGAAAAACTGTTTTTT. This codes for CASGGTGFANEKLFF.

The table lists this clone with a few counts. Other DNA variants within this sample encode the same CDR3. The rearrangement links TRBV28 to TRBJ1-1; D gene unclear. Per germline, CDR1 MDHEN and CDR2 SYDVKM. This CDR3 comprises 13 residues. Trimming took off 3 bases at V and 1 base at J, with 6 bases between the two ends. Written as DNA, the CDR3 is TGTGCCAGCAGTTTGTTGCAGAACACTGAAGCTTTCTTT. It translates to CASSLLQNTEAFF.

The sample holds one count of this clone. The genes are TRBV7-8 and TRBJ2-7, with TRBD2 as a possible D gene (6 bases). CDR3 length: 15 amino acids. The V and J ends lost 0 bases and 0 bases respectively, with 9 bases between them. Germline CDR1 and CDR2: SGHVS and FQNEAQ. The CDR3 DNA follows: TGTGCCAGCAGCTTAGCGCTGGGGGGCTCCTACGAGCAGTACTTC. Translation: CASSLALGGSYEQYF. Variable domain in full (rest from reference TRBV7-8 and TRBJ2-7): GAGVSQSPRYKVAKRGQDVALRCDPISGHVSLFWYQQALGQGPEFLTYFQNEAQLDKSGLPSDRFFAERPEGSVSTLKIQRTQQEDSAVYLCASSLALGGSYEQYFGPGTRLTVT.

The chain combines TRBV9 with TRBJ2-1; 9 bases are shared with TRBD1. Germline V gene sequence: CDR1 SGDLS, CDR2 YYNGEE. The CDR3 consists of 15 residues. V gave up 4 bases and J gave up 5 bases; unmatched junction bases: 7. The DNA for the CDR3 is TGTGCCAGCAGCTCGGACAGGGGAGGCAACAATGAGCAGTTCTTC. This encodes CASSSDRGGNNEQFF.

The rearrangement uses TRBV11-2 and TRBJ2-7; perhaps D is TRBD1 or TRBD2 (6 bases each). V shed 4 bases and J shed 4 bases, with 23 bases lying between them. The CDR3 is 17 amino acids. Germline values: CDR1 SGHAT, CDR2 FQNNGV. The CDR3 spells CASSWGAATGGFYEQYF. CDR3 bases: TGTGCCAGCAGCTGGGGGGCGGCGACAGGAGGGTTTTACGAGCAGTACTTC.

The chain combines TRBV7-9 with TRBJ2-3; 11 bases are a match to TRBD2. Germline V gene sequence: CDR1 SEHNR, CDR2 FQNEAQ (reference sequence). V shed 5 bases and J 3 bases; nucleotides not matched to a gene: 10. This CDR3 comprises 17 residues. CDR3 amino acids: CASSPPWASGRTDTQYF. CDR3 sequence (DNA): TGTGCCAGCAGCCCACCTTGGGCTAGCGGGAGGACAGATACGCAGTATTTT.

The CDR3 is CASSLTAGGVPSTDTQYF. The CDR3 DNA is TGTGCCAGTAGTCTAACAGCGGGAGGGGTCCCTAGCACAGATACGCAGTATTTT. V and J are TRBV19 and TRBJ2-3; 10 bases map to TRBD2. The CDR3 is made up of 18 amino acids. V dropped 5 bases and J dropped 0; count of bases not matched to a gene: 11. Germline CDR1 reads LNHDA; CDR2 reads SQIVND (reference sequence).

This chain uses TRBV30 with TRBJ1-5; 7 nucleotides match TRBD1. After removal of 6 bases from V and 5 bases from J, the junction contained 7 bases not matched to a gene. The CDR3 covers 13 residues. Germline V gives CDR1 GTSNPN, CDR2 SVGIG (reference sequence). This CDR3 is CACKTGLDQPQHF. CDR3 bases: TGTGCCTGCAAGACAGGGCTCGATCAGCCCCAGCATTTT.

The rearrangement uses TRBV19 and TRBJ2-7; D tentatively fits TRBD1 or TRBD2 (6 bases each). Trimming removed 5 bases at V and 0 bases at J, with 20 bases between. From germline, CDR1 is LNHDA and CDR2 SQIVND (reference sequence). CDR3 size: 17 residues. The chain's CDR3 is CASSPRAEGVFSYEQYF. The CDR3 nucleotides read TGTGCCAGTAGTCCCAGGGCGGAGGGGGTATTCTCCTACGAGCAGTACTTC.

J is TRBJ2-7 and V is TRBV19, with D maybe TRBD1 (5 bases). Germline CDR1 is LNHDA and CDR2 is SQIVND (reference sequence). The V end lost 3 bases, the J end lost 4 bases, and 13 bases lay between the germline ends. This CDR3 comprises 14 residues. The DNA of the CDR3 is TGTGCCAGTAGTATCTGGGCAGGGAATTACGAGCAGTACTTC. It specifies CASSIWAGNYEQYF.

This clone occurred once. The V call is TRBV7-2, the J call TRBJ2-2; D is unresolved. Germline-derived CDR1 and CDR2 are SGHTA and FQGNSA. The length of the CDR3 is 11 residues. V was shortened by 3 bases and J by 8 bases, with 4 bases between the two germline ends. In nucleotides, the CDR3 is TGTGCCAGCAGCTTTCTGGGGGAGCTGTTTTTT. It specifies CASSFLGELFF.

This chain connects TRBV28 to TRBJ1-6, with TRBD1 as a possible D gene (5 bases). Trimming removed 2 bases at V and 10 bases at J, with 12 bases between. Per germline, CDR1 MDHEN and CDR2 SYDVKM. The CDR3 sequence is 14 residues long. CDR3 in amino acids: CASSLIREDSPLHF. The CDR3 DNA reads as TGTGCCAGCAGTTTAATCAGGGAGGACTCACCCCTCCACTTT.

The rearrangement links TRBV5-1 to TRBJ1-2; D is unresolved. Trimming cost V 2 bases and J 5 bases, with 16 bases left between them. CDR1 and CDR2 from the germline V gene are SGHRS and YFSETQ. CDR3 size: 15 residues. CDR3 residues: CASSLEWSVPYGYTF. CDR3 DNA: TGCGCCAGCAGCTTAGAATGGAGTGTTCCTTATGGCTACACCTTC.

This clone showed up just once. The chain employs TRBV19 and TRBJ2-1, with TRBD2 as a possible D gene (5 bases). The germline V gene encodes CDR1 LNHDA and CDR2 SQIVND (reference sequence). The CDR3 consists of 12 residues. V lost 4 bases, J lost 7 bases, and 8 bases lay in between. DNA for the CDR3: TGTGCCAGTAGTAGTCGACTAAATGAGCAGTTCTTC. Protein: CASSSRLNEQFF.

The genes are TRBV4-1 and TRBJ2-1, with TRBD2 matching 13 bases. Germline V gene data show CDR1 as MGHRA and CDR2 as YSYEKL. CDR3 length equals 16 residues. V was clipped by 4 bases and J by 6 bases; unmatched bases: 6. Written as DNA, the CDR3 is TGCGCCAGCAGCCCCGAATGGACTAGCGGGAGCAATGAGCAGTTCTTC. This codes for CASSPEWTSGSNEQFF.

The rearrangement links TRBV30 to TRBJ1-2; D gene uncertain. Germline V gene data show CDR1 as GTSNPN and CDR2 as SVGIG (reference sequence). The CDR3 contains 11 residues. V shed 6 bases and J shed 8 bases, with 13 bases lying between them. The CDR3: CACIRGYGYTF. The CDR3 DNA reads as TGTGCCTGCATCAGAGGCTACGGCTACACCTTC.

The chain combines TRBV28 with TRBJ1-1; D not certain. From germline, CDR1 is MDHEN and CDR2 SYDVKM. V lost 6 bases and J 3 bases, leaving 20 bases between the germline ends. The CDR3 has 16 residues. CDR3 in amino acids: CASSPPGSYSDTEAFF. The CDR3 DNA reads TGTGCCAGCAGCCCCCCCGGCAGTTATAGCGACACTGAAGCTTTCTTT.

The V call is TRBV28, the J call TRBJ2-1, with D tentatively TRBD1 (6 bases). Germline loops: CDR1 MDHEN, CDR2 SYDVKM. V was pared by 7 bases and J by 0 bases, with 16 bases between. The CDR3 runs 16 residues. This chain's CDR3 is CASTRTESSSYNEQFF. DNA of the CDR3: TGTGCCAGCACGAGGACAGAATCGAGCTCCTACAATGAGCAGTTCTTC.

The CDR3 coding sequence is TGTGCCAGCAGTTACTCTGAACTGGGGGAGCTGTTTTTT. It yields the protein CASSYSELGELFF. The gene calls are TRBV6-5 and TRBJ2-2; unclear D gene. The CDR3 spans 13 residues. V dropped 0 bases and J dropped 8 bases, with 7 bases sitting between them. Germline CDR1 is MNHEY and CDR2 is SVGAGI.

The V gene is TRBV21-1, the J gene TRBJ2-2; TRBD1 reflects the table's D call only, with no check against the DNA. TRBV21-1 is a pseudogene locus. This CDR3 is built from 14 residues. CDR3 sequence reads: CASSIDRGPGELFF. The CDR3 coding sequence is TGTGCCAGCAGCATAGACAGGGGTCCCGGGGAGCTGTTTTTT.

The chain joins TRBV15 to TRBJ2-2, with TRBD1 as a possible D gene (7 bases). This CDR3 comprises 16 residues. Trimming took off 0 bases at V and 7 bases at J, with 15 bases between the two ends. Germline V lookup: CDR1 LNHNV, CDR2 YYDKDF (reference sequence). Here the CDR3 DNA reads TGTGCCACCAGCAGAGAATCGACAGGGCGGGGCGGGGAGCTGTTTTTT. Its translation: CATSRESTGRGGELFF.

The chain carries TRBV30 and TRBJ1-3; D remains ambiguous. Trimming removed 8 bases at V and 2 bases at J, with 13 bases between. CDR1 is GTSNPN, CDR2 SVGIG, per germline (reference sequence). The CDR3 runs 13 residues. For the CDR3, the DNA is TGTGCCAGGGTAGGGATTCCTGGAAACACCATATATTTT. Translation gives CARVGIPGNTIYF.

The chain recombines TRBV23-1 with TRBJ1-5; D is possibly TRBD1 (5 bases). TRBV23-1 belongs to the ORF category, with a function that is uncertain. V lost 0 bases to trimming and J lost 0 bases, with 15 bases between them. CDR3 length equals 18 residues. CDR3 nucleotides: TGCGCCAGCAGTCAATCGAGATCGGTGACAGATAGCAATCAGCCCCAGCATTTT. This codes for CASSQSRSVTDSNQPQHF.

The CDR3, as DNA: TGTGCCAGCAGCCCCGCCCCCAGGGACACAGATACGCAGTATTTT. This translates into CASSPAPRDTDTQYF. The J gene is TRBJ2-3, the V gene TRBV7-9; perhaps TRBD1 as D (5 bases). The CDR3 consists of 15 residues. The germline V and J ends were trimmed by 5 bases and 2 bases, with 14 bases remaining between them. Germline V gene data show CDR1 as SEHNR and CDR2 as FQNEAQ (reference sequence).

This chain joins TRBV18 and TRBJ2-1, with 8 bases that match TRBD2. This CDR3 spans 15 amino acids. Germline V gene lookup returns CDR1 KGHSH and CDR2 LQKENI. V lost 4 bases to trimming and J lost 9 bases; unmatched junction nucleotides: 11. CDR3 DNA sequence: TGTGCCAGCTCACTGGGGACCGGGACTAGAGGTGAGCAGTTCTTC. Amino acids: CASSLGTGTRGEQFF.

The chain is built from TRBV9 and TRBJ2-3; 12 bases map to TRBD2. V shed 2 bases and J 3 bases; nucleotides not matched to a gene: 4. This CDR3 region has 16 residues. The germline gives CDR1 SGDLS, CDR2 YYNGEE. The CDR3 nucleotides are TGTGCCAGCAGCGTCCCTAGCGGGAGGGGGACAGATACGCAGTATTTT. This gives the protein CASSVPSGRGTDTQYF.

The chain joins TRBV5-1 to TRBJ2-7; the D call may be TRBD1 or TRBD2 (5 bases each). Trimming removed 3 bases at V and 1 base at J, with 14 bases between. This CDR3 has 15 residues. Germline CDR1 SGHRS, CDR2 YFSETQ. The CDR3 DNA follows: TGCGCCAGCAGCTCTACCGGGACGGATTCCTACGAGCAGTACTTC. Its translation: CASSSTGTDSYEQYF.